Shown below are 4 T cell receptor beta chains from a single sample sequenced in a study of control samples from healthy donors and cancer patients. Generated by immunoSEQ multiplex PCR, the TCRdb table keeps only in-frame clones and is missing some. This sample has tens of thousands of clones, with roughly 84% found just once. The source material was blood. The receptors here all came from a woman aged 45 to 65 in good health.

CDR3 DNA: TGTGCCAGCAGTCTTACAGGGAGATACGAGCAGTACTTC. It translates to CASSLTGRYEQYF. The J gene is TRBJ2-7, the V gene TRBV6-6; D may be TRBD1 (6 bases). Germline values: CDR1 MNHNY, CDR2 SVGAGI (reference sequence). This CDR3 is 13 amino acids long. Trimming removed 5 bases from V and 4 bases from J, with 12 bases in between.

V is TRBV19 and J is TRBJ1-4; no firm D call. The CDR3 consists of 13 residues. Germline assignment: CDR1 LNHDA and CDR2 SQIVND (reference sequence). The V end lost 4 bases, the J end lost 4 bases, and 7 bases lay between the germline ends. The CDR3 loop reads CASSSEFNEKLFF. Written as DNA, the CDR3 is TGTGCCAGTAGTAGCGAGTTTAATGAAAAACTGTTTTTT.

The rearrangement links TRBV19 to TRBJ1-5; no reliable D call. In germline, CDR1 is LNHDA, CDR2 SQIVND (reference sequence). CDR3 length equals 16 residues. Trimming removed 4 bases at V and 6 bases at J, with 19 bases between. Here the CDR3 DNA reads TGTGCCAGTAGTACCAATGGACCTTTGTCAGGTCAGCCCCAGCATTTT. Amino acid sequence: CASSTNGPLSGQPQHF.

This sequence joins TRBV30 and TRBJ2-7, with 10 bases lining up with TRBD2. This CDR3 contains 14 residues. CDR1 GTSNPN and CDR2 SVGIG come from the germline V gene (reference sequence). The V segment lost 0 bases and the J segment 2 bases; nucleotides outside the gene matches: 1. CDR3 sequence: CAWSVSGGAYEQYF. CDR3 coding DNA: TGTGCCTGGAGTGTGAGCGGGGGGGCCTACGAGCAGTACTTC.